This T cell receptor beta chain was captured in a study of CD8 T cells in Susac syndrome (dated by TCRdb to the late 2010s). For the study in its entirety: Of the Susac syndrome patients who were sequenced, eight were in clinical remission while six had clinically active disease. At the time of blood withdrawal, Susac syndrome patients were either therapy-naive, taking corticosteroids (with some also receiving IVIg), or on IVIg alone. Repertoire sequencing was used to test whether CD8+ T cell activation and differentiation in Susac syndrome was antigen driven.

Points on this clonotype: Its antigen specificity is not known. Base-call qualities are not available, and no considerably larger clone is one nucleotide away.

The study at large found these results: In the CD4+ T cell repertoire of Susac syndrome patients, clonal expansion was not detected. The number of individuals in the TCR sequencing and HLA analysis was acknowledged as relatively small.

RNA was extracted using the RNeasy kit, and roughly 0.5 to 1 ug of the RNA was reverse transcribed with random hexamers. The immunoSEQ multiplex PCR assay, which covers 54 Vbeta and 13 Jbeta segments, was used to amplify TCR beta CDR3 regions. Bias from PCR amplification was corrected by using a synthetic template baseline for primer optimization and for computational correction. In the paper's pipeline: Only productive sequences were kept, with reads annotated to V, D and J genes according to IMGT and analyzed in immunoSEQ Analyzer. To calculate clonality, Shannon entropy was normalized by log2 of the number of productive unique sequences and then subtracted from one. For each patient and control, public and private clones were evaluated within the 100 most prevalent clones. A clone was defined as Susac-specific if it was absent from the healthy and MS cohorts, from roughly 980 published viral clones and from other ImmuneACCESS disease sequences. TCRdb ran its own pipeline on the public reads, namely fastp trimming at Q25 and MiXCR clone calling, and kept in-frame beta chains. Rows are unified per CDR3 protein, each entry keeping the most common DNA and genes. These V and J calls rely on TCRdb rather than the paper's analysis. The sample records some 77,000 distinct CDR3 sequences, roughly 93% of which are singletons. Of the sample, roughly 0.16% is held by the ten largest clones.

Peripheral blood CD8+ and CD4+ T cells from healthy donors, Susac syndrome patients and multiple sclerosis patients were profiled using high-throughput TCR beta sequencing. Susac syndrome patients met recently defined diagnostic criteria for definite or probable disease. CD8+ TEMRA cells were enriched by FACS, while bulk CD8+ and CD4+ T cells were purified by magnetic negative isolation. Blood was collected in EDTA tubes and processed within 24 hours, with PBMCs isolated through density gradient centrifugation. PBMCs intended for TCR sequencing were cryopreserved in liquid nitrogen and were subsequently thawed in a 37 degrees C water bath. A purity of at least 90% was achieved for sorted or isolated CD4+, CD8+ and CD8+ TEMRA cells. Trimming at the junction amounts to 3 bases on V and 0 bases on J, and the germline ends lie 10 bases apart. Based on the germline V gene, the CDR1 and CDR2 sequences are SGHRS and YFSETQ. Spanning cysteine to phenylalanine, the CDR3 consists of 15 amino acids. Solely the CDR3 DNA is kept, with 45 bases framed from the first base.

This receptor was obtained from a human donor with Susac syndrome. Source material: CD4+ T cells from PBMCs. Recombination connected TRBV5-1 to TRBJ2-1; the D gene identity is not certain. Here is the DNA: TGCGCCAGCAGCTCCCAGAGATCCTCCTACAATGAGCAGTTCTTC. It translates as CASSSQRSSYNEQFF.